These T cell receptor beta chains were read from a single sample in a study of tumor-infiltrating lymphocytes in oesophageal squamous cell carcinoma. TCRdb analysed the PCR reads with MiXCR anew, one entry per CDR3 protein. The sample contains approximately 12,000 distinct CDR3 sequences, around 53% of which appear only once. Sequencing was performed on esophageal tumor tissue. The source of these receptors is a female donor with esophageal squamous cell carcinoma. The CDR3 runs from the conserved cysteine through the conserved F or W. The order of the fields is clone size, J gene, D gene, V gene, CDR3 protein, CDR3 DNA. The D gene is left open where the match is weak. Size values are once, few and many counts, or a class for expanded clones, and some rows have none.

size: .
J: TRBJ2-1
D: .
V: TRBV7-8
CDR3: CASSYVSNEQFF
DNA: TGTGCCAGCAGTTACGTCTCCAATGAGCAGTTCTTC

size: .
J: TRBJ1-2
D: .
V: TRBV28
CDR3: CASSSPGRGRDGYTF
DNA: TGTGCCAGCAGTTCCCCCGGACGGGGGAGGGATGGCTACACCTTC

size: .
J: TRBJ2-3
D: .
V: TRBV12-3/TRBV12-4
CDR3: CASTDYFTDTQYF
DNA: TGTGCCAGCACCGACTACTTCACAGATACGCAGTATTTT

size: many
J: TRBJ1-2
D: .
V: TRBV6-6
CDR3: CASSYSMGPGGYGYTF
DNA: TGTGCCAGCAGTTACTCGATGGGACCCGGGGGCTATGGCTACACCTTC

size: medium-sized
J: TRBJ1-5
D: TRBD1
V: TRBV7-6
CDR3: CASSPQLAQGTSQHFNQPQHF
DNA: TGTGCCAGCAGCCCCCAACTGGCACAGGGGACGTCGCAACACTTCAATCAGCCCCAGCATTTT

size: .
J: TRBJ2-7
D: .
V: TRBV20-1
CDR3: CSARGQKLYNEQYF
DNA: TGCAGTGCTAGAGGGCAAAAACTCTACAATGAGCAGTACTTC

size: .
J: TRBJ2-1
D: .
V: TRBV7-3
CDR3: CASSLGDNEQFF
DNA: TGTGCCAGCAGCTTAGGGGACAATGAGCAGTTCTTC

size: few
J: TRBJ2-5
D: .
V: TRBV7-2
CDR3: CASSSPTRSETQYF
DNA: TGTGCCAGCAGCTCCCCGACTAGATCGGAGACCCAGTACTTC

size: .
J: TRBJ2-3
D: TRBD2
V: TRBV14
CDR3: CASSPGTSITDTQYF
DNA: TGTGCCAGCAGCCCCGGGACTAGCATCACAGATACGCAGTATTTT

size: .
J: TRBJ2-1
D: .
V: TRBV7-6
CDR3: CASSFGTTTYNEQFF
DNA: TGTGCCAGCAGCTTCGGGACCACCACCTACAATGAGCAGTTCTTC

size: .
J: TRBJ2-1
D: .
V: TRBV7-9
CDR3: CASSLASGLRQFF
DNA: TGTGCCAGCAGCTTAGCCTCGGGTTTACGACAGTTCTTC

size: .
J: TRBJ2-2
D: .
V: TRBV12-3/TRBV12-4
CDR3: CASSPPSVLGRGNTGELFF
DNA: TGTGCCAGCAGTCCCCCTTCGGTATTGGGGCGCGGGAACACCGGGGAGCTGTTTTTT

size: .
J: TRBJ2-7
D: .
V: TRBV7-2
CDR3: CASSPSGTGNEQYF
DNA: TGTGCCAGCAGCCCATCCGGGACGGGCAATGAGCAGTACTTC

size: .
J: TRBJ2-3
D: .
V: TRBV12-3/TRBV12-4
CDR3: CASSTGSTDTQYF
DNA: TGTGCCAGCAGTACTGGTAGCACAGATACGCAGTATTTT

size: .
J: TRBJ2-5
D: .
V: TRBV7-2
CDR3: CASSLEFSETQYF
DNA: TGTGCCAGCAGCCTCGAGTTCAGCGAGACCCAGTACTTC

size: .
J: TRBJ2-7
D: TRBD2
V: TRBV28
CDR3: CASTSQGTSGRFLYEQYF
DNA: TGTGCCAGCACTTCTCAGGGGACTAGCGGGAGATTTTTGTACGAGCAGTACTTC

size: .
J: TRBJ2-3
D: TRBD2
V: TRBV11-2
CDR3: CASSLDRAGGRTTDTQYF
DNA: TGTGCCAGCAGCTTAGATCGTGCGGGAGGGAGGACGACAGATACGCAGTATTTT

size: few
J: TRBJ2-1
D: .
V: TRBV6-8
CDR3: CASRFKGTSRDEQFF
DNA: TGTGCCAGCAGATTTAAGGGAACTAGCCGCGATGAGCAGTTCTTC

size: .
J: TRBJ2-3
D: .
V: TRBV7-2
CDR3: CASSLYENTGELYF
DNA: TGTGCCAGCAGCTTGTATGAGAACACCGGGGAGCTGTATTTT

size: .
J: TRBJ2-5
D: .
V: TRBV7-6
CDR3: CASSRTRETQYF
DNA: TGTGCCAGCAGCCGGACTCGAGAGACCCAGTACTTC

size: .
J: TRBJ1-3
D: TRBD1
V: TRBV7-2
CDR3: CASSRDRGSGNTIYF
DNA: TGTGCCAGCAGCCGGGACAGGGGTTCTGGAAACACCATATATTTT

size: .
J: TRBJ2-7
D: .
V: TRBV7-6
CDR3: CASSLTTGYEQYF
DNA: TGTGCCAGCAGCTTAACAACGGGGTACGAGCAGTACTTC

size: few
J: TRBJ2-3
D: .
V: TRBV6-1
CDR3: CASSSPSDTQYF
DNA: TGTGCCAGCAGCTCCCCGTCAGATACGCAGTATTTT

size: .
J: TRBJ2-7
D: .
V: TRBV6-6
CDR3: CASSYGGGAYEQYF
DNA: TGTGCCAGCAGTTACGGGGGGGGCGCCTACGAGCAGTACTTC

size: few
J: TRBJ2-7
D: .
V: TRBV14
CDR3: CASSQQGQCYEQYF
DNA: TGTGCCAGCAGCCAACAGGGGCAATGCTACGAGCAGTACTTC

size: few
J: TRBJ2-7
D: TRBD2
V: TRBV7-6
CDR3: CASSSGLAGEVGYEQYF
DNA: TGTGCCAGCAGCTCCGGACTAGCGGGAGAAGTGGGGTACGAGCAGTACTTC

size: .
J: TRBJ2-1
D: .
V: TRBV7-2
CDR3: CASSLAGGPGSSYNEQFF
DNA: TGTGCCAGCAGCTTAGCGGGAGGCCCGGGAAGCTCCTACAATGAGCAGTTCTTC

size: many
J: TRBJ2-1
D: TRBD2
V: TRBV5-5
CDR3: CASGGRGSDNEQFF
DNA: TGTGCCAGCGGCGGGAGGGGGTCAGACAATGAGCAGTTCTTC

size: .
J: TRBJ2-4
D: .
V: TRBV7-2
CDR3: CASSYYAKNIQYF
DNA: TGTGCCAGCAGCTACTATGCCAAAAACATTCAGTACTTC

size: few
J: TRBJ2-3
D: .
V: TRBV7-2
CDR3: CASSLRARDTQYF
DNA: TGTGCCAGCAGCTTAAGGGCCCGGGATACGCAGTATTTT

size: .
J: TRBJ2-1
D: .
V: TRBV5-4
CDR3: CASSSWGVYYNEQFF
DNA: TGTGCCAGCAGCTCATGGGGGGTCTACTACAATGAGCAGTTCTTC

size: many
J: TRBJ2-2
D: .
V: TRBV7-9
CDR3: CASSFGAGTNTGELFF
DNA: TGTGCCAGCAGCTTTGGAGCGGGCACGAACACCGGGGAGCTGTTTTTT

size: .
J: TRBJ2-1
D: TRBD2
V: TRBV7-9
CDR3: CASSLRAPPSGRNNEQFF
DNA: TGTGCCAGCAGCTTAAGGGCTCCCCCTAGCGGGAGAAACAATGAGCAGTTCTTC

size: .
J: TRBJ2-3
D: .
V: TRBV7-2
CDR3: CASSLALREDLCF
DNA: TGTGCCAGCAGCTTAGCGTTACGGGAAGACCTTTGCTTC

size: many
J: TRBJ2-5
D: .
V: TRBV19
CDR3: CASSMGPRGFEFF
DNA: TGTGCCAGTAGTATGGGGCCCCGAGGTTTTGAGTTCTTC

size: .
J: TRBJ2-7
D: TRBD2
V: TRBV7-9
CDR3: CASSLFASGGDSYEQYF
DNA: TGTGCCAGCAGCTTATTTGCTAGCGGGGGGGATTCTTACGAGCAGTACTTC

size: .
J: TRBJ2-2
D: TRBD2
V: TRBV12-3/TRBV12-4
CDR3: CASSSRTSGGAGGELFF
DNA: TGTGCCAGCAGTTCCCGGACTAGCGGGGGGGCGGGCGGGGAGCTGTTTTTT

size: many
J: TRBJ2-1
D: .
V: TRBV5-6
CDR3: CASSWGRTGEQFF
DNA: TGTGCCAGCAGCTGGGGACGAACAGGTGAGCAGTTCTTC

size: .
J: TRBJ2-6
D: TRBD2
V: TRBV11-1
CDR3: CASSFRTSGANVLTF
DNA: TGTGCCAGCAGCTTCCGGACTAGTGGGGCCAACGTCCTGACTTTC

size: .
J: TRBJ2-1
D: .
V: TRBV10-3
CDR3: CAISESAPSSYNEQFF
DNA: TGTGCCATCAGTGAGTCGGCCCCGAGCTCCTACAATGAGCAGTTCTTC

size: .
J: TRBJ1-2
D: .
V: TRBV28
CDR3: CASGRGGSNYGYTF
DNA: TGTGCCAGCGGAAGGGGGGGGTCCAACTATGGCTACACCTTC